This T cell receptor (beta chain) was recorded in a study of quantifying T cell responses using KT2 cells. As for the study in general: TCR alpha and beta constant-region primers primed reverse transcription of RNA. A predetermined fluorescence threshold ended the second PCR, run as a qPCR. Under optimum conditions, T4 ligation efficiency was estimated at more than 8.5%. Study-wide results and limits: Very high KT2 spike-in numbers caused saturation in KT2 sequence detection.

The sample is PBMC spiked with counted cells of clone KT2. Germline CDR1 is SQVTM and CDR2 is ANQGSEA. The CDR3 consists of 14 residues. Deletions cut 6 bases from V and 0 bases from J, with 14 bases between. The cDNA 3' end received a ligated oligonucleotide with a UMI. First-round PCR used 4 cycles and beta primers RC1.1 and RC1.2 covering TRBC1 and TRBC2. TCRdb passed the UMI-ligation and nested PCR reads through MiXCR, listing each CDR3 protein once. The sample includes 40,000 to 55,000 distinct CDR3 sequences, around 10% of them seen just once. Comments on this clonotype: Its antigen is currently unknown.

This clonotype was sampled from a human donor. Specimen: PBMCs spiked with cells of the T cell clone KT2. The rearrangement joins TRBV29-1 to TRBJ1-1; D is possibly TRBD1 (5 bases). CDR3 nucleotides: TGCAGCGTCGGGGACGCGGGCCTGAACACTGAAGCTTTCTTT. It is translated as CSVGDAGLNTEAFF.